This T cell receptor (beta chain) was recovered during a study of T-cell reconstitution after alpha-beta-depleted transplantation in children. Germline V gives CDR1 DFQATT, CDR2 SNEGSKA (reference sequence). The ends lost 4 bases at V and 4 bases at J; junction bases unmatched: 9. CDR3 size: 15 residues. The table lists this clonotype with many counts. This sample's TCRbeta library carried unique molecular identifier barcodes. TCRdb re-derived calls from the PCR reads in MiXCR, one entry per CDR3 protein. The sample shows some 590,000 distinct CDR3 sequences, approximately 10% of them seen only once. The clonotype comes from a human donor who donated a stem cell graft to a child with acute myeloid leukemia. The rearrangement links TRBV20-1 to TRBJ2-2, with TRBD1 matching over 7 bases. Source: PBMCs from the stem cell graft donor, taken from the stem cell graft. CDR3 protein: CSANPDRRSTGELFF. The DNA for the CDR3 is TGCAGTGCTAATCCGGACAGGCGATCCACCGGGGAGCTGTTTTTT.